The rows below give T cell receptor beta chains drawn from one sample of a study of identical twins. Each CDR3 protein gets one entry after TCRdb re-called the 5' RACE reads with MiXCR. The table lists 500,000 to 550,000 distinct CDR3 sequences, approximately 20% of them singletons. The sample was also linked to a second study, of yellow fever vaccine responses in identical twins.

The material sequenced was CD4+ T cells sorted from blood. Receptors were obtained from a woman in her late teens or twenties in good health. CDR3s include the opening cysteine and the closing phenylalanine or tryptophan. D genes are given only for firm matches. Clone size, where shown, is once, few, many, or a class for clones that have expanded.

J | size | V | D | CDR3 | DNA
TRBJ2-3 | - | TRBV3-1 | - | CASTLGGQVDTQYF | TGTGCCAGCACCCTGGGGGGTCAGGTGGATACGCAGTATTTT
TRBJ2-2 | - | TRBV12-3/TRBV12-4 | - | CASSLTGWGANTGELFF | TGTGCCAGCAGTTTAACCGGCTGGGGAGCGAACACCGGGGAGCTGTTTTTT
TRBJ1-5 | - | TRBV2 | - | CASSWGNSLNQPQHF | TGTGCCAGCAGTTGGGGGAACTCCCTCAATCAGCCCCAGCATTTT
TRBJ2-2 | few | TRBV24-1 | TRBD2 | CATSGQAGGPGTGELFF | TGTGCCACCAGTGGTCAAGCGGGGGGGCCGGGCACCGGGGAGCTGTTTTTT
TRBJ2-3 | many | TRBV5-1 | - | CASSLRPGSTDTQYF | TGCGCCAGCAGCTTGCGGCCAGGGAGCACAGATACGCAGTATTTT
TRBJ2-2 | - | TRBV20-1 | - | CSARVSGELFF | TGCAGTGCTAGAGTTTCGGGGGAGCTGTTTTTT
TRBJ2-1 | - | TRBV5-1 | TRBD1 | CASSLWVDRERRF | TGCGCCAGCAGCTTGTGGGTTGACAGGGAACGCCGCTTC
TRBJ1-1 | - | TRBV2 | - | CASSNLFRDTEAFF | TGTGCCAGCAGTAATCTCTTCAGGGACACTGAAGCTTTCTTT
TRBJ1-1 | few | TRBV3-1 | - | CASSQAGEFSFF | TGTGCCAGCAGCCAAGCTGGGGAATTTTCTTTCTTT
TRBJ2-1 | few | TRBV5-1 | TRBD2 | CASSLRLAGGPGDEQFF | TGCGCCAGCAGCTTGCGACTAGCGGGAGGTCCCGGGGATGAGCAGTTCTTC
TRBJ1-4 | few | TRBV12-3/TRBV12-4 | - | CASSLLAKNEKLFF | TGTGCCAGCAGTTTATTGGCCAAAAATGAAAAACTGTTTTTT
TRBJ1-2 | few | TRBV5-5 | - | CASSLVSWNYGYTF | TGTGCCAGCAGCTTGGTGTCCTGGAACTATGGCTACACCTTC
TRBJ2-3 | - | TRBV11-1 | - | CASSRSATSTDTQYF | TGTGCCAGCAGTCGTAGCGCGACTAGCACAGATACGCAGTATTTT
TRBJ2-1 | many | TRBV7-2 | - | CASSLARASYNEQFF | TGTGCCAGCAGCTTAGCTCGGGCCTCCTACAATGAGCAGTTCTTC
TRBJ2-1 | once | TRBV10-3 | - | CAISLGIYEQFF | TGTGCCATCAGTCTAGGAATCTATGAGCAGTTCTTC
TRBJ1-6 | - | TRBV27 | TRBD1 | CASSETGGGSPLHF | TGTGCCAGCAGTGAAACAGGGGGGGGATCACCCCTCCACTTT
TRBJ2-5 | - | TRBV7-8 | - | CASSLVQKGETQYF | TGTGCCAGCAGCTTAGTTCAGAAAGGGGAGACCCAGTACTTC
TRBJ2-2 | few | TRBV7-9 | - | CASSPRGPGTGELFF | TGTGCCAGCAGCCCCCGGGGGCCGGGCACCGGGGAGCTGTTTTTT
TRBJ1-4 | few | TRBV5-1 | - | CASRGDLIEKLFF | TGCGCCAGCAGAGGGGATTTGATCGAAAAACTGTTTTTT
TRBJ2-5 | - | TRBV28 | - | CASSSVQETQYF | TGTGCCAGCAGCTCTGTTCAAGAGACCCAGTACTTC
TRBJ1-1 | many | TRBV10-3 | - | CAISEQVNTEAFF | TGTGCCATCAGTGAGCAAGTAAACACTGAAGCTTTCTTT
TRBJ2-2 | - | TRBV5-1 | - | CASQADPTAGELFF | TGCGCCAGCCAGGCGGACCCCACGGCCGGGGAGCTGTTTTTT
TRBJ2-2 | few | TRBV24-1 | - | CATRSGGAGELFF | TGTGCCACCAGATCGGGCGGGGCCGGGGAGCTGTTTTTT